Shown below are 7 T cell receptor beta chains from a single sample sequenced in a study of somatic mutations in cytotoxic T cells in rheumatoid arthritis. Here immunoSEQ multiplex PCR was the method, and the copy in TCRdb shows in-frame clones only, minus some. The table records 6,500 to 7,500 clones, roughly 75% of them present only once. Sequenced: CD8+ T cells sorted from blood. These TCRs come from an adult with rheumatoid arthritis.

The CDR3 coding sequence is TGCAGTGCTAGAGTGCGGGAGACGCAGTATTTT. The encoded protein is CSARVRETQYF. This rearrangement joins TRBV20-1 to TRBJ2-3, with 7 bases identical to TRBD2. CDR3 length equals 11 residues. Per the germline V gene, CDR1 is DFQATT and CDR2 is SNEGSKA (reference sequence). With V trimmed by 1 base and J by 9 bases, 1 base remained unmatched.

This chain links TRBV9 with TRBJ1-2; tentatively, D is TRBD1 (5 bases). The CDR3 runs 14 residues. V was cut by 2 bases and J by 2 bases, with 10 bases left in between. Germline-derived CDR1 and CDR2 are SGDLS and YYNGEE. CDR3 nucleotide sequence: TGTGCCAGCAGCGTTTATGACAGCAACTATGGCTACACCTTC. It specifies CASSVYDSNYGYTF. Variable domain in full (rest from reference TRBV9 and TRBJ1-2): DSGVTQTPKHLITATGQRVTLRCSPRSGDLSVYWYQQSLDQGLQFLIQYYNGEERAKGNILERFSAQQFPDLHSELNLSSLELGDSALYFCASSVYDSNYGYTFGSGTRLTVV.

This chain uses TRBV5-5 with TRBJ1-1; unclear D gene. Per germline, CDR1 SGHKS and CDR2 YYEKEE (reference sequence). CDR3 length: 14 amino acids. V lost 6 bases and J 0 bases, leaving 12 bases between the germline ends. The CDR3: CASMEEDMNTEAFF. For the CDR3, the DNA is TGTGCCAGCATGGAGGAGGATATGAACACTGAAGCTTTCTTT.

The chain couples TRBV6-1 to TRBJ1-2; D is unclear. V was trimmed by 1 base and J by 2 bases, leaving 11 bases between them. Per germline, CDR1 MNHNS and CDR2 SASEGT. The CDR3 covers 15 residues. CDR3 region: CASSEEPQTNYGYTF. The DNA of the CDR3 is TGTGCCAGCAGTGAAGAACCACAGACGAACTATGGCTACACCTTC.

V is TRBV11-2 and J is TRBJ2-7; D call uncertain. The CDR3 contains 11 residues. Germline CDR1 and CDR2: SGHAT and FQNNGV. Trimming pared 4 bases from V and 3 bases from J, leaving 4 bases between. This CDR3 is CASSSFYEQYF. DNA for the CDR3: TGTGCCAGCAGCTCATTCTACGAGCAGTACTTC. The whole variable domain, remainder taken from reference TRBV11-2 and TRBJ2-7, is EAGVAQSPRYKIIEKRQSVAFWCNPISGHATLYWYQQILGQGPKLLIQFQNNGVVDDSQLPKDRFSAERLKGVDSTLKIQPAKLEDSAVYLCASSSFYEQYFGPGTRLTVT.

This rearrangement joins TRBV7-9 to TRBJ2-5; D unclear. The CDR3 spans 12 residues. V lost 1 base and J lost 4, with 4 bases in between. CDR1 and CDR2 from the germline V gene are SEHNR and FQNEAQ (reference sequence). The CDR3 DNA reads as TGTGCCAGCAGCTTAGGGGCAGAGACCCAGTACTTC. Amino acids: CASSLGAETQYF. Variable domain in full (rest from reference TRBV7-9 and TRBJ2-5): DTGVSQNPRHKITKRGQNVTFRCDPISEHNRLYWYRQTLGQGPEFLTYFQNEAQLEKSRLLSDRFSAERPKGSFSTLEIQRTEQGDSAMYLCASSLGAETQYFGPGTRLLVL.

Only one count was recorded for this clone. The V call is TRBV29-1, the J call TRBJ1-1, with TRBD1 matching over 9 bases. CDR1 is SQVTM and CDR2 is ANQGSEA in the germline V gene. This CDR3 is 16 amino acids long. V was clipped by 7 bases and J by 0 bases; unmatched bases: 12. The CDR3: CSAILWDRDLNTEAFF. The CDR3 DNA follows: TGCAGCGCTATACTTTGGGACAGGGACCTGAACACTGAAGCTTTCTTT.